Listed below are T cell receptor beta chains from one sample, sequenced in a study of blood T cell repertoires in COVID-19. The assay was immunoSEQ multiplex PCR, and TCRdb's table has in-frame clones only and misses some. Among roughly 300,000 clones listed, around 87% were seen once. Sample: peripheral blood. These receptors came from a woman aged 50 to 65 who had recovered from COVID-19. Both conserved end residues are part of each CDR3. D genes are given only for firm matches. Rows may omit the clone size; those that give it use once, few, many or a size class.

TRBV19	.	TRBD1	TRBJ2-2	TGTGCCAGTAGCCAGGGACAGGGGGCCGGAACCGGGGAGCTGTTTTTT	CASSQGQGAGTGELFF
TRBV12-3/TRBV12-4	.	TRBD1	TRBJ1-2	TGTGCCAGCAGTGTACAGGGGGCCTATGGCTACACCTTC	CASSVQGAYGYTF
TRBV5-6	.	.	TRBJ1-3	TGTGCCAGCAGCTTATATGGGAGGCGGCCTGGAAACACCATATATTTT	CASSLYGRRPGNTIYF
TRBV28	.	TRBD1	TRBJ1-1	TGTGCCAGCAGTTCCCCGACAGGGGTGACCACTGAAGCTTTCTTT	CASSSPTGVTTEAFF
TRBV4-3	once	TRBD1	TRBJ1-1	TGCGCCAGCAGCCAAGGGACAGGGGGCGAAGCTTTCTTT	CASSQGTGGEAFF
TRBV2	.	.	TRBJ2-7	TGTGCCGTCCGCGGGAAGTCTAGCCTCTACGAGCAGTACTTC	CAVRGKSSLYEQYF
TRBV5-1	.	TRBD1	TRBJ2-7	TGCGCCAGCAGCCCGGGACAGGGGGCGTACGAGCAGTACTTC	CASSPGQGAYEQYF
TRBV6-2/TRBV6-3	.	TRBD2	TRBJ2-3	TGTGCCAGCAGTTCCCCATTAGCGGGGGGATCCACAGATACGCAGTATTTT	CASSSPLAGGSTDTQYF
TRBV10-1	.	TRBD1	TRBJ1-2	TGCGCCACCCGGGACAGGAGGGGCTACACCTTC	CATRDRRGYTF
TRBV28	.	.	TRBJ1-5	TGTGCCAGCAGCGGAGGAGGCAATCAGCCCCAGCATTTT	CASSGGGNQPQHF
TRBV24-1	.	TRBD2	TRBJ2-1	TGTGCCACCAGTGATTCGGGACTAGCGCTCGATGAGCAGTTCTTC	CATSDSGLALDEQFF
TRBV10-3	once	.	TRBJ2-3	TGTGCCATCAGGACCTCATGGACTGGCACAGATACGCAGTATTTT	CAIRTSWTGTDTQYF
TRBV11-3	.	.	TRBJ1-1	TGTGCCAGCAGCTTAGGCGGGAACACTGAAGCTTTCTTT	CASSLGGNTEAFF
TRBV2	.	.	TRBJ2-3	TGTGCCAGCAGTACAACCGATACGCAGTATTTT	CASSTTDTQYF
TRBV28	.	.	TRBJ2-7	TGTGCCAGCAGTTTGGGCAGGGGACCTTATACCTACGAGCAGTACTTC	CASSLGRGPYTYEQYF
TRBV7-2	.	.	TRBJ1-5	TGTGCCAGCAGCTTGAGGCTTAGCAATCAGCCCCAGCATTTT	CASSLRLSNQPQHF
TRBV6-6	.	.	TRBJ1-5	TGTGCCAGCAGTTACTCGAATCGGGGGGATCAGCCCCAGCATTTT	CASSYSNRGDQPQHF
TRBV28	once	.	TRBJ2-1	TGTGCCAGCAGACTAGGGAGCTCCTACAATGAGCAGTTCTTC	CASRLGSSYNEQFF
TRBV19	.	.	TRBJ2-3	TGTGCCAGTAGGAAAACTAGTCCTACTAGCACAGATACGCAGTATTTT	CASRKTSPTSTDTQYF
TRBV7-9	.	TRBD1	TRBJ1-2	TGTGCCAGCAGCCCCGACAGGGTCTATGGCTACACCTTC	CASSPDRVYGYTF
TRBV7-3	.	TRBD2	TRBJ2-1	TGTGCCAGCAGCCCCGGTCCTAGCGGGAGTAGGGATGAGCAGTTCTTC	CASSPGPSGSRDEQFF
TRBV2	.	.	TRBJ2-3	TGTGCCAGCAGTAAAGGAGGAGATACGCAGTATTTT	CASSKGGDTQYF
TRBV7-9	.	.	TRBJ1-4	TGTGCCAGCAGCTCGGGGGTGCCTAATGAAAAACTGTTTTTT	CASSSGVPNEKLFF
TRBV7-9	.	TRBD1	TRBJ1-2	TGTGCCAGCAGCTTTCTAACAGGGGGCTATGGCTACACCTTC	CASSFLTGGYGYTF
TRBV28	.	TRBD1	TRBJ1-1	TGTGCCAGCAGTTTCGTCAGGGGGTTAGGAGCTTTCTTT	CASSFVRGLGAFF
TRBV4-2	few	TRBD2	TRBJ2-7	TGTGCCAGCAGCCAAGATTGGCGGGAGGGCCGTGAGCAGTACTTC	CASSQDWREGREQYF
TRBV4-2	once	.	TRBJ1-2	TGTGCCAGCAGCCAAGCCGAGGGCTACACCTTC	CASSQAEGYTF
TRBV19	.	.	TRBJ1-1	TGTGCCAGTAGGTATTTGAACACTGAAGCTTTCTTT	CASRYLNTEAFF
TRBV19	.	TRBD1	TRBJ1-2	TGTGCCAGTAGCGGCGGGACAGTGTTCCATATAGATGGCTACACCTTC	CASSGGTVFHIDGYTF
TRBV5-5	.	.	TRBJ2-3	TGTGCCAGCAGCTTGGTGGGAGCAAGCACAGATACGCAGTATTTT	CASSLVGASTDTQYF
TRBV5-6	.	TRBD1	TRBJ1-6	TGTGCCAGCAGCTGGGACAGGTTTAATTCACCCCTCCACTTT	CASSWDRFNSPLHF
TRBV19	.	.	TRBJ1-2	TGTGCCAGTATGGGACTCACCTATGGCTACACCTTC	CASMGLTYGYTF
TRBV11-3	.	.	TRBJ2-4	TGTGCCAGCAGCTTAGATCCTCGGGAGAATAGCATTCAGTACTTC	CASSLDPRENSIQYF
TRBV3-1/TRBV3-2	.	TRBD1	TRBJ1-2	TGTGCCAGCACCCAACTTGACAGGGAGGGCTACACCTTC	CASTQLDREGYTF
TRBV7-9	.	TRBD2	TRBJ2-1	TGTGCCAGCAGAGCGGCTGCCGGACTAGCGGTATACAATGAGCAGTTCTTC	CASRAAAGLAVYNEQFF
TRBV6-2/TRBV6-3	.	.	TRBJ2-7	TGTGCCAGCAGTTACAGTTTCGGGAAGGGAGGCTACGAGCAGTACTTC	CASSYSFGKGGYEQYF
TRBV5-4	.	TRBD2	TRBJ2-7	TGTGCCAGCAGCTTGGGAGGCGGCCCGGGACTAGCGGGGGGAGGCTACGAGCAGTACTTC	CASSLGGGPGLAGGGYEQYF
TRBV20-1	.	TRBD2	TRBJ2-3	TGCAGTGCTAGTGCTAGCGGTACAGATACGCAGTATTTT	CSASASGTDTQYF
TRBV6-6	once	.	TRBJ2-1	TGTGCCAGCAGAGGGGACAACATGGGAGGGGAGTTCTTC	CASRGDNMGGEFF
TRBV4-1	.	.	TRBJ2-7	TGCGCCAGCAGCCAAAGGTATCGAGACACCACAGGAGAGGAGCAGTACTTC	CASSQRYRDTTGEEQYF
TRBV15	.	TRBD1	TRBJ1-4	TGTGCCACCAGCAGAGGCCAGGGGGACGAAAAACTGTTTTTT	CATSRGQGDEKLFF
TRBV11-2	.	.	TRBJ1-2	TGTGCCAGCAGCTTAGGCGGCCGGGGGTATGGCTACACCTTC	CASSLGGRGYGYTF
TRBV2	.	.	TRBJ1-1	TGTGCCAGCTCCCTTCGACAGATCGAGAACACTGAAGCTTTCTTT	CASSLRQIENTEAFF